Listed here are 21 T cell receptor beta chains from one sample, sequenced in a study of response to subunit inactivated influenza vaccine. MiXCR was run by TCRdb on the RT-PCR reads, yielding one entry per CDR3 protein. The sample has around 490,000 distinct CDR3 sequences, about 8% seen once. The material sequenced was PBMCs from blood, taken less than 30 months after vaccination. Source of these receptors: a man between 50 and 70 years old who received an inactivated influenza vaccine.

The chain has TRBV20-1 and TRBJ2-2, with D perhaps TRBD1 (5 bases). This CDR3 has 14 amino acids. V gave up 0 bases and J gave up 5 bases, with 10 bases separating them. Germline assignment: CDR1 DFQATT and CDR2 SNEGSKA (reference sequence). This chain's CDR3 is CSARDSQGTGELFF. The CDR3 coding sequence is TGCAGTGCTAGAGACAGTCAGGGAACCGGGGAGCTGTTTTTT.

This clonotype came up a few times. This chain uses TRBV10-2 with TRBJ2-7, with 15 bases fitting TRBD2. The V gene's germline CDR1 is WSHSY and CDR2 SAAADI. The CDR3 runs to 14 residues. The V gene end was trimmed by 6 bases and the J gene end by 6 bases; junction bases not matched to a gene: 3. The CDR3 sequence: CASRPGLAGGEQYF. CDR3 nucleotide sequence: TGCGCCAGCAGGCCGGGACTAGCGGGAGGCGAGCAGTACTTC.

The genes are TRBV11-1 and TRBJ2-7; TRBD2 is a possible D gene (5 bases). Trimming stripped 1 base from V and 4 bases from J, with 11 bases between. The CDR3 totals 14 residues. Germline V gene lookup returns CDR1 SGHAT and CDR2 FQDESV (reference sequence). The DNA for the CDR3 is TGTGCCAGCAGCTTAGGGCTACGGGATTACGAGCAGTACTTC. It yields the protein CASSLGLRDYEQYF.

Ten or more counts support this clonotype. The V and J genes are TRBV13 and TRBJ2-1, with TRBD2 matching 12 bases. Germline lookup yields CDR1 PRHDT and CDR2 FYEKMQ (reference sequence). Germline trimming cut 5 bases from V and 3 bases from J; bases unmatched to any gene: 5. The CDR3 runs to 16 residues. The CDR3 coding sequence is TGTGCCAGCAGCCATGGGACTAGCGGGCACTACAATGAGCAGTTCTTC. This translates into CASSHGTSGHYNEQFF.

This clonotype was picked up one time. The chain's CDR3 is CAIRRDVRYNSPLHF. Here the CDR3 DNA reads TGTGCCATCAGACGGGACGTCCGATATAATTCACCCCTCCACTTT. V is TRBV10-3 and J is TRBJ1-6, with a tentative D call TRBD1 (5 bases). V lost 6 bases to trimming and J lost 4 bases, with 13 bases between them. The germline V gene has CDR1 ENHRY and CDR2 SYGVKD. The CDR3 length is 15 residues.

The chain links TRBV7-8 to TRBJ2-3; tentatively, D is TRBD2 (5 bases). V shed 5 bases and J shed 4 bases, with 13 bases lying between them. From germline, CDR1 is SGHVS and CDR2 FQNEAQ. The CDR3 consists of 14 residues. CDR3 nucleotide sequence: TGTGCCAGCAGCCCGGGATGGCTGGCAGATACGCAGTATTTT. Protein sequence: CASSPGWLADTQYF.

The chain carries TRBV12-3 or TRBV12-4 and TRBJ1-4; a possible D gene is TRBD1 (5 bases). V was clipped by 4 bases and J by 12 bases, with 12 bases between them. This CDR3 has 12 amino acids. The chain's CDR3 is CASSYLWGELFF. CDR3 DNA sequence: TGTGCCAGCAGTTACCTCTGGGGGGAACTGTTTTTT.

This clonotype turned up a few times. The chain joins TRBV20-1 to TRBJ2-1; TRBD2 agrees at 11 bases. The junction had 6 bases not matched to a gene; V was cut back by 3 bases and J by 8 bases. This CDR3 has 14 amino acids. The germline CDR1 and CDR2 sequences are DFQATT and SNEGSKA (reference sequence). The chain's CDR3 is CSASRLAGRDEQFF. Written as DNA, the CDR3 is TGCAGTGCTAGCCGACTAGCGGGGCGAGATGAGCAGTTCTTC.

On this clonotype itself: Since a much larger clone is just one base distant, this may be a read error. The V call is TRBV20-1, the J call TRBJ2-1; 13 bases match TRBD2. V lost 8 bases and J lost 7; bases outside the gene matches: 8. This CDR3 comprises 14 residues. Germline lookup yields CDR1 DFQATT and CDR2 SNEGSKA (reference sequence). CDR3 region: CSTERTSGSNEQFF. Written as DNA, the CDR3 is TGCAGTACCGAACGGACTAGCGGGAGTAATGAGCAGTTCTTC.

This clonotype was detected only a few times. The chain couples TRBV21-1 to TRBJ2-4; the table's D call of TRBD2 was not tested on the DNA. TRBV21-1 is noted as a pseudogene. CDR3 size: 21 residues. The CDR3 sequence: CASSKVGSETSGGASKNIQYF. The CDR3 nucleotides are TGTGCCAGCAGCAAAGTGGGGTCCGAGACTAGCGGGGGGGCGTCCAAAAACATTCAGTACTTC.

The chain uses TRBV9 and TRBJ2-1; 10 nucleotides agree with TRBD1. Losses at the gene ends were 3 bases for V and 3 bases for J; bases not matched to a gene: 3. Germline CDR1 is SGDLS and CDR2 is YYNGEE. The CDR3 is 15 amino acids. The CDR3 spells CASSGQGAIYNEQFF. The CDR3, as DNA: TGTGCCAGCAGCGGACAGGGGGCAATCTACAATGAGCAGTTCTTC.

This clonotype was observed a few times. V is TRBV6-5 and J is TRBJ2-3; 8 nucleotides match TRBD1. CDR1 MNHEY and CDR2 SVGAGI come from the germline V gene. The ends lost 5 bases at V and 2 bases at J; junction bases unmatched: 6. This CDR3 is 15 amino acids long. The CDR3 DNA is TGTGCCAGCAGTAACGACAGGGGCCACACAGATACGCAGTATTTT. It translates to CASSNDRGHTDTQYF.

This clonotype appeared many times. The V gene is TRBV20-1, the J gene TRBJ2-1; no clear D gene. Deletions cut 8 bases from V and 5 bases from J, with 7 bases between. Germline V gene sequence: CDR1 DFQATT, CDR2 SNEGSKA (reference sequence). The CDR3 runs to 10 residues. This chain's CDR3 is CSPLDNEQFF. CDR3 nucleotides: TGCAGTCCATTGGACAATGAGCAGTTCTTC.

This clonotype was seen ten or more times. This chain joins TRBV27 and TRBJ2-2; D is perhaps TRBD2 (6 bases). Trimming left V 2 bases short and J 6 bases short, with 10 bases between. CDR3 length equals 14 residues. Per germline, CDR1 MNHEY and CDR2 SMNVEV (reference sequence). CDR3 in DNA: TGTGCCAGCAGTTTAAAGTGGGGGGCCGGGGAGCTGTTTTTT. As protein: CASSLKWGAGELFF.

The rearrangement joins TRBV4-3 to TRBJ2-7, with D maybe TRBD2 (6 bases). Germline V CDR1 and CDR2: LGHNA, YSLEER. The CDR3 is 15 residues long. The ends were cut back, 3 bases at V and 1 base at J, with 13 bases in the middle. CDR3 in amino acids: CASSQGLLGSYEQYF. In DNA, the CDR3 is TGCGCCAGCAGCCAGGGACTCCTTGGGTCCTACGAGCAGTACTTC.

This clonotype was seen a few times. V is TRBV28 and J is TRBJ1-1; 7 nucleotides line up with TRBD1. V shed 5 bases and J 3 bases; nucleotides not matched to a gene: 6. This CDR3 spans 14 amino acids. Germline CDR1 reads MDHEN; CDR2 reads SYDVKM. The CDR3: CASSPPGQYTEAFF. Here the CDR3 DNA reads TGTGCCAGCAGTCCCCCGGGACAGTACACTGAAGCTTTCTTT.

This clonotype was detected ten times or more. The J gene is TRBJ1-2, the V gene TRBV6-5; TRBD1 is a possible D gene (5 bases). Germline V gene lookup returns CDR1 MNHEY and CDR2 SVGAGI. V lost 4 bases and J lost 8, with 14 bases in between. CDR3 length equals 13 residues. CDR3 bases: TGTGCCAGCAGTTTTCAGGGAGTTGAGGGCTACACCTTC. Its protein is CASSFQGVEGYTF.

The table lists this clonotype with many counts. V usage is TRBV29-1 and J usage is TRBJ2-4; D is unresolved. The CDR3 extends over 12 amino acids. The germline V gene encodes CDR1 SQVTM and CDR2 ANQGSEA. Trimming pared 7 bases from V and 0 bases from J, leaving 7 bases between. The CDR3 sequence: CSAWIAKNIQYF. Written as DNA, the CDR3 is TGCAGCGCGTGGATAGCCAAAAACATTCAGTACTTC. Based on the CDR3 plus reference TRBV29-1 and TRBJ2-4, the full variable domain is SAVISQKPSRDICQRGTSLTIQCQVDSQVTMMFWYRQQPGQSLTLIATANQGSEATYESGFVIDKFPISRPNLTFSTLTVSNMSPEDSSIYLCSAWIAKNIQYFGAGTRLSVL.

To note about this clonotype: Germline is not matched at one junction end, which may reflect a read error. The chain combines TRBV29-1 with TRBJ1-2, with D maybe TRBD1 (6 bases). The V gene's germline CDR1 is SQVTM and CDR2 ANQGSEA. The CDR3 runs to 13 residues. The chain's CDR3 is CGVEGGRGGGYTF. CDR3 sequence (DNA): TGCGGCGTTGAGGGGGGGCGAGGCGGCGGCTACACCTTC.

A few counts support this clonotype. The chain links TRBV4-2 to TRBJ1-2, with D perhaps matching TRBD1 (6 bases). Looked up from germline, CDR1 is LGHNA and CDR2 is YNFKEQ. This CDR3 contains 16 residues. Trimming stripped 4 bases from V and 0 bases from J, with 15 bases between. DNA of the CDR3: TGTGCCAGCAGCCCGGGGGCGCTGGAACCTAACTATGGCTACACCTTC. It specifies CASSPGALEPNYGYTF.

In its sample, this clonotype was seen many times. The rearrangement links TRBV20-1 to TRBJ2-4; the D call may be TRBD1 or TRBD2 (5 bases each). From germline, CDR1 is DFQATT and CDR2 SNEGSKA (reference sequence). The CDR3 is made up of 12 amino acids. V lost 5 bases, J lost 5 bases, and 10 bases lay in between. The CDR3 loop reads CSAFRGENIQYF. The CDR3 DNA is TGCAGTGCTTTTAGGGGAGAAAACATTCAGTACTTC.